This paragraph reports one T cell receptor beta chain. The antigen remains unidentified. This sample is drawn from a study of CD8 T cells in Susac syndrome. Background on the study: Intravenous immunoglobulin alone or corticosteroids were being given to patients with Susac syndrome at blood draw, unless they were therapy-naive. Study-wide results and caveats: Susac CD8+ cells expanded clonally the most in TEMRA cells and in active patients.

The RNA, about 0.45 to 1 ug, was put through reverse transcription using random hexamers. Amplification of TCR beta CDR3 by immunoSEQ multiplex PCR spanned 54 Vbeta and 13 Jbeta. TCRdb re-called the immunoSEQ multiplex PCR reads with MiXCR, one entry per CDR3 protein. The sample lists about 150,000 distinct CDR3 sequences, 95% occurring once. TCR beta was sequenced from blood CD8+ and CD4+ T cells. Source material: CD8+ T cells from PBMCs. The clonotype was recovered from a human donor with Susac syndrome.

The CDR3 loop is CASSLTTEGYEQYF. Written as DNA, the CDR3 is TGTGCCAGCAGTTTAACGACAGAGGGATACGAGCAGTACTTC. This chain uses TRBV27 with TRBJ2-7; D assignment may be TRBD1 or TRBD2 (5 bases each). Germline lookup yields CDR1 MNHEY and CDR2 SMNVEV (reference sequence). V shed 2 bases and J shed 4 bases, with 12 bases lying between them. The CDR3 is 14 residues long.